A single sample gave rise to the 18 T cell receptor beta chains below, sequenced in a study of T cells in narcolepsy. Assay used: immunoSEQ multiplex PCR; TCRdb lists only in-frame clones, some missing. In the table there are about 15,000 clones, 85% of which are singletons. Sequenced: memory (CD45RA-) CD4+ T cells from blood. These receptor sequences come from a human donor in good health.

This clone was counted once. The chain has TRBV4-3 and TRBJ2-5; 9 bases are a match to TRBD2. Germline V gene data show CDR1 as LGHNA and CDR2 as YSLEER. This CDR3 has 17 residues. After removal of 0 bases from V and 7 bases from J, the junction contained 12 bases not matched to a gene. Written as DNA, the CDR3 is TGCGCCAGCAGCCAAGATCTCGGCGGGGGGGCCTCGGGGACCCAGTACTTC. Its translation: CASSQDLGGGASGTQYF.

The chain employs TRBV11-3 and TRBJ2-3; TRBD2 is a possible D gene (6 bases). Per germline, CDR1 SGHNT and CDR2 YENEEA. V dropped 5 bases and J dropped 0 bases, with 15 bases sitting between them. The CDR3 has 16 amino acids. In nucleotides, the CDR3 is TGTGCCAGCAGCCACGTAGCGGATTCTAGCACAGATACGCAGTATTTT. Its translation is CASSHVADSSTDTQYF. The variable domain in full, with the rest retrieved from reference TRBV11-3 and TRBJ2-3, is EAGVVQSPRYKIIEKKQPVAFWCNPISGHNTLYWYLQNLGQGPELLIRYENEEAVDDSQLPKDRFSAERLKGVDSTLKIQPAELGDSAVYLCASSHVADSSTDTQYFGPGTRLTVL.

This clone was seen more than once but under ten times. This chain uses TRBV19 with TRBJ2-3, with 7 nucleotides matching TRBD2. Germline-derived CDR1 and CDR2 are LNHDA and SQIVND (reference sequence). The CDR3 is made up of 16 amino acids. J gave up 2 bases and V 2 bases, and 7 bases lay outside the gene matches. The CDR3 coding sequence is TGTGCCAGTAGTATATTCCTAGCGGAACACACAGATACGCAGTATTTT. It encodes CASSIFLAEHTDTQYF. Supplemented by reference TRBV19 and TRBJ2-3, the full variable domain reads DGGITQSPKYLFRKEGQNVTLSCEQNLNHDAMYWYRQDPGQGLRLIYYSQIVNDFQKGDIAEGYSVSREKKESFPLTVTSAQKNPTAFYLCASSIFLAEHTDTQYFGPGTRLTVL.

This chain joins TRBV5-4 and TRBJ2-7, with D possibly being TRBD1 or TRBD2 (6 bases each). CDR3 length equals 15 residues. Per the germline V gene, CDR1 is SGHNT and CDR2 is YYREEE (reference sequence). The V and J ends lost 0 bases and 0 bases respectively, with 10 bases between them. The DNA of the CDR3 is TGTGCCAGCAGCTTGGTCGGGGGCCGCTCCTACGAGCAGTACTTC. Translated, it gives CASSLVGGRSYEQYF.

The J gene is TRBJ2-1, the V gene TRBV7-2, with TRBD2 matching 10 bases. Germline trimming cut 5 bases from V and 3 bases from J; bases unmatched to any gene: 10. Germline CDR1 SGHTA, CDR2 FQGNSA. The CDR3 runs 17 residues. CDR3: CASSPRSGRVYYNEQFF. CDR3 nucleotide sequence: TGTGCCAGCAGCCCCAGAAGCGGGAGGGTATACTACAATGAGCAGTTCTTC.

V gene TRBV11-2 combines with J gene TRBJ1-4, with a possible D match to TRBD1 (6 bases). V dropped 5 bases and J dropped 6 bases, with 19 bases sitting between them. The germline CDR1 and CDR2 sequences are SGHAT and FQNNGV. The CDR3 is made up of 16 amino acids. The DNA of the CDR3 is TGTGCCAGCAGCGACCAACACAGGGCAGGAGATGAAAAACTGTTTTTT. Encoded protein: CASSDQHRAGDEKLFF.

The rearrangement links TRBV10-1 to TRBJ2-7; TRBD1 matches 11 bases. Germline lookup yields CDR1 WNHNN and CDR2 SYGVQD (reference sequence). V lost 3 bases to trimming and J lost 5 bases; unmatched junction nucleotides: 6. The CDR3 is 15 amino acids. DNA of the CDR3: TGCGCCAGCAGTGAAGAGGGACAGGGGGTCCACGAGCAGTACTTC. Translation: CASSEEGQGVHEQYF.

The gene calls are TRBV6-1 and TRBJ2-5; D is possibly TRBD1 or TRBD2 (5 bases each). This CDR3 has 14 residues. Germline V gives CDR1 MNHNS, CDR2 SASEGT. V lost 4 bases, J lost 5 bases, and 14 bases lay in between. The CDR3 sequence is CASSVGFGAETQYF. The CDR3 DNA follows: TGTGCCAGCAGTGTTGGATTCGGGGCCGAGACCCAGTACTTC.

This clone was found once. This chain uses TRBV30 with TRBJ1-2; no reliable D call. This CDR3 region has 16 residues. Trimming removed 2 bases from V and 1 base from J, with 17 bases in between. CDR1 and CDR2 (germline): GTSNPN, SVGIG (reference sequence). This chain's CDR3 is CAWSTPGPANNYGYTF. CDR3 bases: TGTGCCTGGAGTACCCCTGGCCCCGCTAATAACTATGGCTACACCTTC.

The CDR3: CASSSIVTSYEQYF. DNA of the CDR3: TGTGCCAGCAGCTCCATAGTTACCTCCTACGAGCAGTACTTC. The V call is TRBV7-6, the J call TRBJ2-7, with D uncertain. V was shortened by 4 bases and J by 0 bases, with 10 bases between the two germline ends. Germline CDR1 SGHVS, CDR2 FNYEAQ. This CDR3 region has 14 residues.

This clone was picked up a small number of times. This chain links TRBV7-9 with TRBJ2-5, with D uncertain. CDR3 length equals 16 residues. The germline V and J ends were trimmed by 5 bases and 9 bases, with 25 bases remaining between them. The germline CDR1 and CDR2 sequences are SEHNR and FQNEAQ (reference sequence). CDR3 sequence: CASSARGTAEWGPQYF. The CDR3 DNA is TGTGCCAGCAGCGCCCGAGGAACGGCCGAATGGGGTCCCCAGTACTTC.

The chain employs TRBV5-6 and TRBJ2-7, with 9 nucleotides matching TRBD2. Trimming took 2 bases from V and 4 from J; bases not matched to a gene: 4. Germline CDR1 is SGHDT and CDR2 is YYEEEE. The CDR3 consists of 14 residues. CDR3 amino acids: CASSFGAGGYEQYF. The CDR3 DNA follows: TGTGCCAGCAGCTTCGGGGCGGGAGGGTACGAGCAGTACTTC. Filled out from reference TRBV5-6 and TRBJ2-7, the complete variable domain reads DAGVTQSPTHLIKTRGQQVTLRCSPKSGHDTVSWYQQALGQGPQFIFQYYEEEERQRGNFPDRFSGHQFPNYSSELNVNALLLGDSALYLCASSFGAGGYEQYFGPGTRLTVT.

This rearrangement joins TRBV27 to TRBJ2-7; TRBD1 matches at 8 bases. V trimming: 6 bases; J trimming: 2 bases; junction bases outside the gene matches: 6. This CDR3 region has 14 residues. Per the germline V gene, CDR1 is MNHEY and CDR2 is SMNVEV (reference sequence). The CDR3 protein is CASRRDRPPYEQYF. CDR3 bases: TGTGCCAGCAGACGGGACAGGCCCCCCTACGAGCAGTACTTC.

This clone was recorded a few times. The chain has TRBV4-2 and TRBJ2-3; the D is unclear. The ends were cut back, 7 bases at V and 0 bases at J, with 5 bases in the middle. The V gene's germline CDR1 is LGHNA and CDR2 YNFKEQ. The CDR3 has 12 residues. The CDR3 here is CASTGSTDTQYF. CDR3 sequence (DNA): TGTGCCAGCACCGGGAGCACAGATACGCAGTATTTT.

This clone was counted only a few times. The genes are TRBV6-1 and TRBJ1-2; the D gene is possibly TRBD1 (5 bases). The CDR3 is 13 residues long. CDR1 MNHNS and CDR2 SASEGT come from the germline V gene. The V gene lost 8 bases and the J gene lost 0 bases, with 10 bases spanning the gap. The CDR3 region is CASLEGPNYGYTF. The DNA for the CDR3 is TGTGCCAGCTTAGAGGGACCTAACTATGGCTACACCTTC.

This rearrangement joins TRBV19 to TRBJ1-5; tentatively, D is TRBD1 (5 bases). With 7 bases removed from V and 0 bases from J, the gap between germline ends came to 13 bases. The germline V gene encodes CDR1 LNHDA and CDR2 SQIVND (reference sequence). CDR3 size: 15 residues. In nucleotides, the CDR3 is TGTGCCAGTACCCCGGGGGATTATAGCAATCAGCCCCAGCATTTT. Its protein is CASTPGDYSNQPQHF.

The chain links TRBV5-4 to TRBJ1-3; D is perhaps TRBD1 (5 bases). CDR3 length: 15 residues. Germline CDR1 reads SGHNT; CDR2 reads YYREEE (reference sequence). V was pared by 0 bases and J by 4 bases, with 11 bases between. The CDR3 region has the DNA TGTGCCAGCAGCTTGGGGGGGATGATGGGAAACACCATATATTTT. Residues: CASSLGGMMGNTIYF.

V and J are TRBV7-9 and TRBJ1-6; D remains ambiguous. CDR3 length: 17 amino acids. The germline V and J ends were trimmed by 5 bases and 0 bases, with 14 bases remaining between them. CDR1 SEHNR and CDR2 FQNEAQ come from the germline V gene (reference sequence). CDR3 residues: CASSPRWGSSYNSPLHF. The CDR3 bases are TGTGCCAGCAGCCCCCGATGGGGAAGCTCCTATAATTCACCCCTCCACTTT.